A single sample is the source of the 30 T cell receptor beta chains below, sequenced in a study of cytomegalovirus exposure and HLA in healthy donors. Amplification used 60 Vbeta primers and 13 Jbeta primers. Assay used: immunoSEQ multiplex PCR; TCRdb lists only in-frame clones, some missing. The sample carries approximately 210,000 clones, around nine tenths recorded once. Sequenced: PBMCs. These receptors all come from a woman aged 18-29 years in good health and CMV-seronegative.

This clone was found a few times. The chain couples TRBV15 to TRBJ1-1; D might be TRBD1 (5 bases). The CDR3 is made up of 15 amino acids. V shed 0 bases and J shed 10 bases, with 18 bases lying between them. The V gene's germline CDR1 is LNHNV and CDR2 YYDKDF (reference sequence). The CDR3 reads CATSRDLVNRGLAFF. The DNA of the CDR3 is TGTGCCACCAGCAGAGATTTAGTCAATAGGGGTTTAGCTTTCTTT.

The chain has TRBV5-1 and TRBJ1-1, with a weak D call TRBD1 (6 bases). The CDR3 covers 17 residues. Between the trimmed V and J ends, which lost 0 bases and 0 bases, there was a span of 15 bases. The germline V gene has CDR1 SGHRS and CDR2 YFSETQ. This CDR3 is CASSLARGGALNTEAFF. The CDR3, as DNA: TGCGCCAGCAGCTTGGCCCGGGGGGGGGCGTTGAACACTGAAGCTTTCTTT.

This sequence joins TRBV10-3 and TRBJ2-2, with 8 bases identical to TRBD1. The CDR3 runs 16 residues. Germline V CDR1 and CDR2: ENHRY, SYGVKD. V gave up 7 bases and J gave up 5 bases; unmatched junction bases: 12. CDR3 nucleotide sequence: TGTGCCATCAAGGCCTCCGGGACAGGACCTACCGGGGAGCTGTTTTTT. It specifies CAIKASGTGPTGELFF.

V gene TRBV7-2 combines with J gene TRBJ1-1; 9 nucleotides match TRBD1. The CDR3 is 14 amino acids. V dropped 6 bases and J dropped 5; count of bases not matched to a gene: 7. Germline V gene sequence: CDR1 SGHTA, CDR2 FQGNSA. The chain's CDR3 is CASSQDRGGTEAFF. CDR3 bases: TGTGCCAGCAGTCAGGACAGGGGCGGTACTGAAGCTTTCTTT.

Turning to this clone: One end of the junction varies from germline; a read error may be responsible. The chain employs TRBV7-9 and TRBJ1-5; the match to TRBD1 covers 9 bases. The CDR3 consists of 16 residues. Per germline, CDR1 SEHNR and CDR2 FQNEAQ (reference sequence). CDR3: CSSSLGTGRINQPQHF. The CDR3 nucleotides read TGTTCCAGCAGCTTAGGGACAGGGAGGATCAATCAGCCCCAGCATTTT.

This clone occurred once. The chain carries TRBV5-4 and TRBJ2-1; 11 nucleotides align to TRBD2. CDR1 and CDR2 (germline): SGHNT, YYREEE (reference sequence). The J segment lost 4 bases and the V segment lost 4 bases, leaving 4 bases of the junction unmatched. The CDR3 loop spans 15 amino acids. The CDR3 loop is CASSPTSGGYNEQFF. The CDR3, as DNA: TGTGCCAGCAGCCCTACTAGCGGGGGATACAATGAGCAGTTCTTC.

The chain links TRBV14 to TRBJ1-4; D gene uncertain. Looked up from germline, CDR1 is SGHDN and CDR2 is FVKESK. There are 16 residues in the CDR3. The V end lost 4 bases, the J end lost 8 bases, and 20 bases lay between the germline ends. The CDR3 DNA is TGTGCCAGCAGCCCCGGACCCCGGTGGGGAGGGGAAAAACTGTTTTTT. Amino acid sequence: CASSPGPRWGGEKLFF.

The genes are TRBV9 and TRBJ2-7, with D perhaps TRBD2 (7 bases). V shed 4 bases and J shed 5 bases, with 19 bases lying between them. CDR1 is SGDLS and CDR2 is YYNGEE in the germline V gene. This CDR3 is 15 amino acids long. This CDR3 reads CASSPRRGPEDEQYF. As DNA, the CDR3 is TGTGCCAGCAGCCCGCGGCGGGGGCCCGAGGACGAGCAGTACTTC.

This chain uses TRBV7-2 with TRBJ2-5, with D perhaps TRBD1 (5 bases). The CDR3 runs to 13 residues. V lost 5 bases and J lost 1, with 8 bases in between. The germline CDR1 and CDR2 sequences are SGHTA and FQGNSA. CDR3 nucleotides: TGTGCCAGCAGCAGGGGAAGCCAAGAGACCCAGTACTTC. Its translation is CASSRGSQETQYF. The whole variable domain, filled in from reference TRBV7-2 and TRBJ2-5, reads GAGVSQSPSNKVTEKGKDVELRCDPISGHTALYWYRQSLGQGLEFLIYFQGNSAPDKSGLPSDRFSAERTGGSVSTLTIQRTQQEDSAVYLCASSRGSQETQYFGPGTRLLVL.

This rearrangement joins TRBV12-5 to TRBJ1-5; TRBD1 agrees at 7 bases. The CDR3 consists of 16 residues. CDR1 LGHNT and CDR2 FRNRAP come from the germline V gene. The ends lost 0 bases at V and 5 bases at J; junction bases unmatched: 7. As DNA, the CDR3 is TGTGCTAGTGGTTTGGTACCCCGGACAGGCGATCAGCCCCAGCATTTT. This encodes CASGLVPRTGDQPQHF.

The genes are TRBV18 and TRBJ2-2; 9 nucleotides agree with TRBD1. The germline V gene has CDR1 KGHSH and CDR2 LQKENI. CDR3 length: 16 residues. V lost 1 base, J lost 3 bases, and 3 bases stayed unmatched. The CDR3 DNA sequence: TGTGCCAGCTCACCACGACAGGGGGGCCACACCGGGGAGCTGTTTTTT. The encoded protein is CASSPRQGGHTGELFF. Full variable domain (remainder filled in from reference TRBV18 and TRBJ2-2): NAGVMQNPRHLVRRRGQEARLRCSPMKGHSHVYWYRQLPEEGLKFMVYLQKENIIDESGMPKERFSAEFPKEGPSILRIQQVVRGDSAAYFCASSPRQGGHTGELFFGEGSRLTVL.

As to this clone: The same CDR3 can be traced to other DNA sequences in this sample. The chain links TRBV5-1 to TRBJ2-1, with 12 bases aligning to TRBD2. The germline V gene has CDR1 SGHRS and CDR2 YFSETQ. Trimming removed 4 bases from V and 7 bases from J; junction bases left unmatched: 6. CDR3 size: 15 residues. The CDR3 DNA reads TGCGCCAGCAGCCCCGGACTAGCGGGAAGTAATGAGCAGTTCTTC. Protein sequence: CASSPGLAGSNEQFF.

V usage is TRBV4-3 and J usage is TRBJ2-6; D is ambiguous. The V gene's germline CDR1 is LGHNA and CDR2 YSLEER. Trimming took 1 base from V and 0 from J, leaving 10 bases between them. The CDR3 is made up of 17 amino acids. CDR3 coding DNA: TGCGCCAGCAGCCAAGTCTTTCTTAGCTCTGGGGCCAACGTCCTGACTTTC. This encodes CASSQVFLSSGANVLTF.

The gene calls are TRBV6-1 and TRBJ1-2; TRBD1 agrees at 8 bases. CDR3 length equals 15 residues. V was clipped by 6 bases and J by 4 bases; unmatched bases: 10. The germline CDR1 and CDR2 sequences are MNHNS and SASEGT. CDR3 DNA: TGTGCCAGCAGCCCCTCCCTCACAGGGGGCTATGGCTACACCTTC. It yields the protein CASSPSLTGGYGYTF.

V usage is TRBV18 and J usage is TRBJ2-1, with TRBD2 matching 9 bases. V trimming: 3 bases; J trimming: 5 bases; junction bases outside the gene matches: 11. The CDR3 is 17 residues long. Germline CDR1 KGHSH, CDR2 LQKENI. CDR3 in amino acids: CASSPSTAGGRNNEQFF. CDR3 bases: TGTGCCAGCTCACCCTCAACGGCGGGGGGGCGGAACAATGAGCAGTTCTTC.

The V call is TRBV4-1, the J call TRBJ1-2; maybe TRBD1 (6 bases). The CDR3 sequence is 15 residues long. V lost 1 base to trimming and J lost 5 bases, with 14 bases between them. The germline gives CDR1 MGHRA, CDR2 YSYEKL. The CDR3 nucleotides are TGCGCCAGCAGCCAAGCGGGGGGCCGTGTATATGGCTACACCTTC. Translation: CASSQAGGRVYGYTF.

The V and J genes are TRBV29-1 and TRBJ1-2; a possible D gene is TRBD1 (5 bases). Between the trimmed V and J ends, which lost 4 bases and 6 bases, there was a span of 15 bases. The CDR3 consists of 13 residues. Germline values: CDR1 SQVTM, CDR2 ANQGSEA. The CDR3 region is CSVALGGRNGYTF. In DNA, the CDR3 is TGCAGCGTTGCCCTCGGGGGTCGGAATGGCTACACCTTC.

This rearrangement joins TRBV5-1 to TRBJ2-1, with D possibly TRBD2 on 5 matching bases. Germline-derived CDR1 and CDR2 are SGHRS and YFSETQ. V lost 0 bases to trimming and J lost 7 bases, with 14 bases between them. The CDR3 has 15 amino acids. CDR3 sequence (DNA): TGCGCCAGCAGCTTGGTCGCGGCAGGACTTAATGAGCAGTTCTTC. The encoded protein is CASSLVAAGLNEQFF.

Concerning this clone itself: The junction departs from the called germline gene at one end, perhaps through a read error. V gene TRBV2 combines with J gene TRBJ1-6; 10 positions agree with TRBD1. The CDR3 has 14 residues. CDR1 and CDR2 from the germline V gene are SNHLY and FYNNEI. Here the CDR3 reads CASGTGAYSSPLHF. Here the CDR3 DNA reads TGTGCCAGCGGGACAGGGGCCTATAGTTCACCCCTTCACTTT.

The J gene is TRBJ1-1, the V gene TRBV28; D not certain. Germline V CDR1 and CDR2: MDHEN, SYDVKM. The CDR3 covers 13 residues. Trimming shortened V by 8 bases and J by 0 bases, and 10 bases separated the two germline ends. The CDR3 DNA follows: TGTGCCAGCTGGCGGGTGGTGAACACTGAAGCTTTCTTT. This encodes CASWRVVNTEAFF.

The chain links TRBV15 to TRBJ1-4; TRBD1 agrees at 8 bases. After removal of 0 bases from V and 8 bases from J, the junction contained 11 bases not matched to a gene. There are 17 residues in the CDR3. The germline gives CDR1 LNHNV, CDR2 YYDKDF (reference sequence). CDR3 amino acids: CATSRDPPGRGREKLFF. In DNA form, the CDR3 reads TGTGCCACCAGCAGAGATCCCCCTGGCAGGGGGCGGGAAAAACTGTTTTTT.

The rearrangement joins TRBV5-4 to TRBJ1-2, with TRBD1 as a possible D gene (5 bases). This CDR3 region has 13 residues. V was pared by 7 bases and J by 1 base, with 11 bases between. From germline, CDR1 is SGHNT and CDR2 YYREEE (reference sequence). In DNA, the CDR3 is TGTGCCAGCCTCGACAGTTTTAACTATGGCTACACCTTC. This encodes CASLDSFNYGYTF.

V gene TRBV19 combines with J gene TRBJ1-2; D may be TRBD1 (6 bases). V lost 7 bases and J 4 bases, leaving 22 bases between the germline ends. CDR3 length: 16 amino acids. From germline, CDR1 is LNHDA and CDR2 SQIVND (reference sequence). The CDR3 sequence is CASTLGGDLGTYGYTF. The CDR3 DNA follows: TGTGCCAGTACCCTAGGGGGGGACCTAGGGACCTATGGCTACACCTTC.

The chain employs TRBV7-2 and TRBJ2-7; 11 bases match TRBD2. CDR3 length: 18 amino acids. J was trimmed by 2 bases and V by 7 bases; bases with no gene match: 16. Germline assignment: CDR1 SGHTA and CDR2 FQGNSA. CDR3 coding DNA: TGTGCCAGCACCCGGTCTAAGTTTAGCGGGGGGGCCGCCTACGAGCAGTACTTC. Translating gives CASTRSKFSGGAAYEQYF.

J is TRBJ2-7 and V is TRBV4-1, with D perhaps TRBD2 (5 bases). CDR1 is MGHRA and CDR2 is YSYEKL in the germline V gene. The CDR3 loop spans 16 amino acids. V lost 4 bases to trimming and J lost 2 bases, with 18 bases between them. CDR3 amino acids: CASSPSGLDGTYEQYF. The DNA of the CDR3 is TGCGCCAGCAGCCCATCAGGACTGGATGGGACCTACGAGCAGTACTTC.

The chain joins TRBV2 to TRBJ1-5; 8 nucleotides agree with TRBD1. CDR1 SNHLY and CDR2 FYNNEI come from the germline V gene. CDR3 length equals 14 residues. Unmatched junction bases numbered 3, after V lost 4 bases and J lost 4 bases. CDR3 DNA: TGTGCCAGCAGTGTGGACAGGGTAAATCAGCCCCAGCATTTT. Residues: CASSVDRVNQPQHF.

The CDR3 reads CASSADGSGNQPQHF. The CDR3 nucleotides are TGCGCCAGCAGTGCCGACGGGTCTGGCAATCAGCCCCAGCATTTT. The V gene is TRBV10-2, the J gene TRBJ1-5; no reliable D call. CDR1 and CDR2 from the germline V gene are WSHSY and SAAADI. Trimming took off 4 bases at V and 2 bases at J, with 12 bases between the two ends. CDR3 size: 15 residues.

V and J are TRBV30 and TRBJ1-1; D gene ambiguous. The germline gives CDR1 GTSNPN, CDR2 SVGIG (reference sequence). Trimming stripped 1 base from V and 3 bases from J, with 9 bases between. This CDR3 has 13 amino acids. The CDR3 DNA sequence: TGTGCCTGGAGTGCTGGAGGGTACACTGAAGCTTTCTTT. This translates into CAWSAGGYTEAFF.

In its sample, this clone was seen once. The chain links TRBV29-1 to TRBJ2-5; perhaps TRBD1 as D (6 bases). The DNA end favors TRBJ2-7, so the J call may be wrong. The CDR3 loop spans 14 amino acids. The germline V gene encodes CDR1 SQVTM and CDR2 ANQGSEA. The chain's CDR3 is CSVVPGHSSYEQYF. CDR3 DNA sequence: TGCAGCGTAGTCCCGGGACATAGCTCCTACGAGCAGTACTTC.

V gene TRBV6-5 combines with J gene TRBJ1-6; 10 bases agree with TRBD1. The V segment lost 4 bases and the J segment 7 bases; nucleotides outside the gene matches: 4. The CDR3 covers 15 residues. Germline CDR1 reads MNHEY; CDR2 reads SVGAGI. The CDR3, as DNA: TGTGCCAGCAGTTCCGCGGGACAGGGGAATTCACCCCTCCACTTT. Translated: CASSSAGQGNSPLHF.